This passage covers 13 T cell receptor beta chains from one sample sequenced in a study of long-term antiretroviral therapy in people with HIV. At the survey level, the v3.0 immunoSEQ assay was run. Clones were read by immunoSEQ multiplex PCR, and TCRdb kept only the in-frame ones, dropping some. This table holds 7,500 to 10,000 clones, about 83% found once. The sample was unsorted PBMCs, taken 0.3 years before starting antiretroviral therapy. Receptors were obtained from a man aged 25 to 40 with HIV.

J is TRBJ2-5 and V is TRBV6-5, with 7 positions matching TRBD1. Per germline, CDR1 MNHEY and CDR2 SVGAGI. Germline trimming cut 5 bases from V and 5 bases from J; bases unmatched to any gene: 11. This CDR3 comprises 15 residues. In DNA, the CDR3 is TGTGCCAGCAGTATCCGACAGGGCGCTTGGGAGACCCAGTACTTC. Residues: CASSIRQGAWETQYF.

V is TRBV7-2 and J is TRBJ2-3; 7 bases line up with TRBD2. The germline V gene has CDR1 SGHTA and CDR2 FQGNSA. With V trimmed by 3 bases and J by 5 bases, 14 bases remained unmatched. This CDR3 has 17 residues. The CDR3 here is CASSFPPGGRARDTQYF. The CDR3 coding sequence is TGTGCCAGCAGCTTCCCTCCGGGGGGACGAGCTCGAGATACGCAGTATTTT.

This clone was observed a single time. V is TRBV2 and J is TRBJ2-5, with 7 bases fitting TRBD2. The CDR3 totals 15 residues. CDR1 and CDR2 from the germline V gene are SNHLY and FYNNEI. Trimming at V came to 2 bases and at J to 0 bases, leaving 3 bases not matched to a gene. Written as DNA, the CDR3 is TGTGCCAGCAGTGAACTAGCGGCTTACCAAGAGACCCAGTACTTC. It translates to CASSELAAYQETQYF.

CDR3 in amino acids: CASSPLAGMNTEAFF. The CDR3, as DNA: TGTGCCAGCAGCCCCCTGGCGGGAATGAACACTGAAGCTTTCTTT. This chain uses TRBV7-8 with TRBJ1-1; D not resolved. V was trimmed by 5 bases and J by 0 bases, leaving 13 bases between them. CDR1 is SGHVS, CDR2 FQNEAQ, per germline. The CDR3 has 15 amino acids.

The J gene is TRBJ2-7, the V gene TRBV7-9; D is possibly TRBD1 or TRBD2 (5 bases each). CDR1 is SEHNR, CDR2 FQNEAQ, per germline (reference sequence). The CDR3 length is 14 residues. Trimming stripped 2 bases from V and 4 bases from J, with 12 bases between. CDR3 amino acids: CASSLQAGRYEQYF. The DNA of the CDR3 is TGTGCCAGCAGCTTACAGGCAGGGAGATACGAGCAGTACTTC.

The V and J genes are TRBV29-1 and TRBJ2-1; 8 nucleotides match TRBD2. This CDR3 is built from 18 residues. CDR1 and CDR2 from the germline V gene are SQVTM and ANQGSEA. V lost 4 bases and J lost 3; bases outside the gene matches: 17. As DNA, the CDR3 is TGCAGCGTTGGAGCCGCATTGACCGGGACTAGTAACTACAATGAGCAGTTCTTC. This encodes CSVGAALTGTSNYNEQFF.

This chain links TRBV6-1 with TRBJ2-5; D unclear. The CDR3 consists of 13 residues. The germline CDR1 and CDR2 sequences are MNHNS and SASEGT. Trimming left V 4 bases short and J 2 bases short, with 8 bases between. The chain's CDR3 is CASSARRQETQYF. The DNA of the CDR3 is TGTGCCAGCAGTGCCCGCAGACAAGAGACCCAGTACTTC.

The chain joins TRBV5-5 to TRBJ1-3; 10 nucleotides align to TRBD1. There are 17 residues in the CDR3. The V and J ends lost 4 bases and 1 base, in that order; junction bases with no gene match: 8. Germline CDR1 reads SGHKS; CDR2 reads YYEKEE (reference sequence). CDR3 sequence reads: CASSPWDRGASGNTIYF. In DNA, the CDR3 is TGTGCCAGCAGCCCTTGGGACAGGGGTGCTTCTGGAAACACCATATATTTT.

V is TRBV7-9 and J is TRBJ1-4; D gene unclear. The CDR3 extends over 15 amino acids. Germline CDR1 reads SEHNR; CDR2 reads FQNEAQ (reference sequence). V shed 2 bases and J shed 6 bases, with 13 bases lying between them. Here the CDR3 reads CASSLTLQQDEKLFF. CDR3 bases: TGTGCCAGCAGCTTAACCCTACAGCAAGATGAAAAACTGTTTTTT.

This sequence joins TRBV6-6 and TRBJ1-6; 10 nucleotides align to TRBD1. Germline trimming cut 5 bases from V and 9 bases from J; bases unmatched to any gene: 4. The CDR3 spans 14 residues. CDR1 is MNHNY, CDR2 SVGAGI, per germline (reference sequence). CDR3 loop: CASSPTGGSSPLHF. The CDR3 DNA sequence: TGTGCCAGCAGTCCGACAGGGGGCAGTTCACCCCTCCACTTT.

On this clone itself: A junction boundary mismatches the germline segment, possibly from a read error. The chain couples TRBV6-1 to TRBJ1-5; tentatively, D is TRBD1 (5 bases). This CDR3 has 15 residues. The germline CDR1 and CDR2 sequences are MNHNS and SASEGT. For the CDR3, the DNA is TGTGCCAGCAGCGAAGGGGCAATTAGCAATCAGCCCCAGCATTTT. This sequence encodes CASSEGAISNQPQHF.

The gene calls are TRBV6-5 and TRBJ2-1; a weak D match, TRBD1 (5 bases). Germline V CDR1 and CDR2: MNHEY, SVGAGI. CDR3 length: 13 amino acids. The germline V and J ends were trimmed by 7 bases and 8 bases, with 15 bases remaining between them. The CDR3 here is CASMGPQDHEQFF. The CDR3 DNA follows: TGTGCCAGCATGGGGCCTCAAGACCATGAGCAGTTCTTC.

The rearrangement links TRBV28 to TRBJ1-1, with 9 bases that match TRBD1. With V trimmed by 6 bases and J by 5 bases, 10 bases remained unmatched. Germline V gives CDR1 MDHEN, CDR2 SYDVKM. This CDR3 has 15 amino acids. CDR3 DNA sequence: TGTGCCAGCAGGGGGGGACAGGGTGGAGGGACTGAAGCTTTCTTT. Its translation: CASRGGQGGGTEAFF.